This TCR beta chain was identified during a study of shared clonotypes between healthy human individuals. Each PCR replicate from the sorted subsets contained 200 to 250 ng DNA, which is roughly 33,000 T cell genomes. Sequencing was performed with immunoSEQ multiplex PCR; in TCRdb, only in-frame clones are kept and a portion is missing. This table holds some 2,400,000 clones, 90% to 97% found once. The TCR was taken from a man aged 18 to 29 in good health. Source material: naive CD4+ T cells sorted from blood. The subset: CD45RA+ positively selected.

This chain's CDR3 is CASAIDGATLPQHF. The DNA of the CDR3 is TGTGCCTCCGCCATTGACGGCGCAACATTGCCCCAGCATTTT. The V gene is TRBV10-3, the J gene TRBJ1-5, with D unresolved. V dropped 11 bases and J dropped 9 bases, with 23 bases sitting between them. This CDR3 comprises 14 residues. CDR1 ENHRY and CDR2 SYGVKD come from the germline V gene.